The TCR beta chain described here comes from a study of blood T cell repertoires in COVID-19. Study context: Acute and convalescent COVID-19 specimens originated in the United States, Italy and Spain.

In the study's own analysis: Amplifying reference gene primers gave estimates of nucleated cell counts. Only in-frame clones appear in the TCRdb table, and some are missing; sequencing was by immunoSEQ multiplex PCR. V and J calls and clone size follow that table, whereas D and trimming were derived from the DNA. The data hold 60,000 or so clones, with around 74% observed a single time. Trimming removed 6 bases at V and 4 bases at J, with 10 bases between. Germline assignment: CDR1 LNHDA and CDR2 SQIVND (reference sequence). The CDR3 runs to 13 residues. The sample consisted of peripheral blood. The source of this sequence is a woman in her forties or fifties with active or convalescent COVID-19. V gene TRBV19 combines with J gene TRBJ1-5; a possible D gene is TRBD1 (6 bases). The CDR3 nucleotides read TGTGCCAGTAGGACAGGTTTTAATCAGCCCCAGCATTTT. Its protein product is CASRTGFNQPQHF. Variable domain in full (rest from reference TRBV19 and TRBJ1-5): DGGITQSPKYLFRKEGQNVTLSCEQNLNHDAMYWYRQDPGQGLRLIYYSQIVNDFQKGDIAEGYSVSREKKESFPLTVTSAQKNPTAFYLCASRTGFNQPQHFGDGTRLSIL.